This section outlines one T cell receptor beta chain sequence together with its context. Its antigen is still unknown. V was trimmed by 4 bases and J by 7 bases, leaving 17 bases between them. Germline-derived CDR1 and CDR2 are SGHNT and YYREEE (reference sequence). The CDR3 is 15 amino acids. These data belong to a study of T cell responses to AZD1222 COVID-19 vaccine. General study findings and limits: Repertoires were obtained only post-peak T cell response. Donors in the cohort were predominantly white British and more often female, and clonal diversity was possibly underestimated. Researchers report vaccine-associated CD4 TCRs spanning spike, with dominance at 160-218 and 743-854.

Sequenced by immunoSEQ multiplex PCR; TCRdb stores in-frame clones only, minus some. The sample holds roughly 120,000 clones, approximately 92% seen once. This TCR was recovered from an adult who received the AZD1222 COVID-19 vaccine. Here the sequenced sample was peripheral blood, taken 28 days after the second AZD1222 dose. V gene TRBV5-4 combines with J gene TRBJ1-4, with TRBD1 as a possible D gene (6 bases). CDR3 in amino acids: CASSGTGSPGEKLFF. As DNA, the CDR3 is TGTGCCAGCAGCGGTACAGGGAGTCCCGGTGAAAAACTGTTTTTT.